This is a list of T cell receptor beta chains from one sample in a study of vaccination and CD4 T cells after COVID-19. TCRdb itself ran the PCR reads through MiXCR, one entry per CDR3 protein. The table has about 14,000 distinct CDR3 sequences, less than 65% seen once. Their target antigens are unknown. The input for sequencing was CD4+ T cells from blood, cultured in vitro, taken before SARS-CoV-2 vaccination. These receptors came from a human donor who had recovered from COVID-19. CDR3s include the opening cysteine and the closing phenylalanine or tryptophan. D genes are given only for firm matches. For some rows the clone size is stated as once, few or many, or as a class when expanded; others skip it.

few	TRBV7-9	TRBD1	TRBJ1-4	CASRTGEGDEKLFF	TGTGCCAGCAGAACAGGGGAAGGGGATGAAAAACTGTTTTTT
NA	TRBV24-1	TRBD1	TRBJ1-2	CATSDPDRAYGYTF	TGTGCCACCAGTGATCCGGACAGGGCCTATGGCTACACCTTC
NA	TRBV20-1	NA	TRBJ1-1	CSARAGRGGTEAFF	TGCAGTGCTAGAGCAGGGCGCGGGGGGACTGAAGCTTTCTTT
once	TRBV6-4	TRBD1	TRBJ2-7	CASSRRQGGKVYEQYF	TGTGCCAGCAGTCGACGACAGGGGGGAAAAGTTTACGAGCAGTACTTC
few	TRBV15	TRBD1	TRBJ1-2	CATSRGSQGAYGYTF	TGTGCCACCAGCAGAGGCTCTCAGGGGGCCTATGGCTACACCTTC
few	TRBV20-1	NA	TRBJ1-1	CSARIPGSAEAFF	TGCAGTGCTAGAATCCCCGGGAGCGCTGAAGCTTTCTTT
few	TRBV6-5	NA	TRBJ1-5	CASSYGQGSLPQHF	TGTGCCAGCAGTTACGGGCAGGGGTCCTTGCCCCAGCATTTT
NA	TRBV2	NA	TRBJ1-6	CASSVKGMGSPLHF	TGTGCCAGCTCAGTGAAAGGCATGGGTTCACCCCTCCACTTT
NA	TRBV11-3	NA	TRBJ2-1	CASSLLSVVDEQFF	TGTGCCAGCAGCTTACTTTCTGTGGTAGATGAGCAGTTCTTC
NA	TRBV6-5	TRBD1	TRBJ1-1	CASSYPGTGNTEAFF	TGTGCCAGCAGTTACCCAGGGACAGGGAACACTGAAGCTTTCTTT
few	TRBV11-3	TRBD2	TRBJ2-1	CASSPSGSSYNEQFF	TGTGCCAGCAGCCCTAGCGGGAGCTCCTACAATGAGCAGTTCTTC
NA	TRBV11-3	NA	TRBJ1-1	CASSLRGEMNTEAFF	TGTGCCAGCAGCTTGAGGGGAGAGATGAACACTGAAGCTTTCTTT
NA	TRBV27	NA	TRBJ1-5	CASSPGTGFNQPQHF	TGTGCCAGCAGTCCGGGGACGGGTTTCAATCAGCCCCAGCATTTT
NA	TRBV28	TRBD2	TRBJ2-4	CASRPPGLAGDGDIQYF	TGTGCCAGCAGACCCCCTGGACTAGCGGGAGACGGGGACATTCAGTACTTC
NA	TRBV7-9	NA	TRBJ1-1	CASSQDDGQGTEAFF	TGTGCCAGCAGCCAAGATGATGGCCAGGGGACTGAAGCTTTCTTT
NA	TRBV19	NA	TRBJ2-1	CASLYNEQFF	TGTGCCAGTCTGTACAATGAGCAGTTCTTC
NA	TRBV2	NA	TRBJ1-1	CASRRARDTNTEAFF	TGTGCCAGCAGGAGAGCCCGGGATACGAACACTGAAGCTTTCTTT
NA	TRBV11-2	TRBD1	TRBJ1-1	CASSLLRQGLVAEAFF	TGTGCCAGCAGCCTGCTAAGACAGGGGCTAGTCGCTGAAGCTTTCTTT
NA	TRBV10-3	NA	TRBJ2-5	CATQGEETQYF	TGTGCCACCCAGGGTGAAGAGACCCAGTACTTC
NA	TRBV20-1	NA	TRBJ1-1	CSARALVLRDTEAFF	TGCAGTGCTAGAGCGCTGGTTCTGAGGGACACTGAAGCTTTCTTT
medium-sized	TRBV20-1	TRBD1	TRBJ2-3	CSARDDRVGTDTQYF	TGCAGTGCTAGAGATGACAGGGTGGGGACAGATACGCAGTATTTT
NA	TRBV24-1	NA	TRBJ2-5	CATSDYSSAGSETQYF	TGTGCCACCAGTGATTACAGCTCGGCGGGTTCAGAGACCCAGTACTTC
once	TRBV14	NA	TRBJ2-7	CASSRTRQAVRQYF	TGTGCCAGCAGCAGGACCCGACAGGCCGTGCGGCAGTACTTC
few	TRBV6-2/TRBV6-3	TRBD1	TRBJ1-1	CASRLRTGRAEAFF	TGTGCCAGCAGACTCCGGACAGGGCGAGCTGAAGCTTTCTTT
NA	TRBV6-1	NA	TRBJ2-1	CASSPSAVQFF	TGTGCCAGCAGCCCCTCGGCGGTGCAGTTCTTC
few	TRBV27	TRBD2	TRBJ2-2	CASRSLAGGPGELFF	TGTGCCAGCAGATCACTAGCGGGGGGGCCCGGGGAGCTGTTTTTT
NA	TRBV19	NA	TRBJ2-6	CASTADSGANVLTF	TGTGCCAGTACGGCGGACTCTGGGGCCAACGTCCTGACTTTC
few	TRBV19	NA	TRBJ1-5	CASSSGTRGNQPQHF	TGTGCCAGTAGTTCCGGGACAAGGGGCAATCAGCCCCAGCATTTT
NA	TRBV11-3	TRBD1	TRBJ2-5	CASSLGRGQGKETQYF	TGTGCCAGCAGCTTAGGGAGGGGACAGGGGAAAGAGACCCAGTACTTC
few	TRBV7-2	NA	TRBJ2-1	CASSLAAGSYNEQFF	TGTGCCAGCAGCTTAGCTGCGGGCTCCTACAATGAGCAGTTCTTC
NA	TRBV11-2	TRBD2	TRBJ2-7	CASSLDPGGAYEQYF	TGTGCCAGCAGCTTAGACCCCGGGGGGGCCTACGAGCAGTACTTC
NA	TRBV2	NA	TRBJ1-3	CASSETRAGNTIYF	TGTGCCAGCAGTGAAACCAGGGCTGGAAACACCATATATTTT
few	TRBV7-7	TRBD2	TRBJ2-5	CASSLVVSGQETQYF	TGTGCCAGCAGCTTAGTGGTTAGCGGGCAAGAGACCCAGTACTTC
NA	TRBV5-1	TRBD1	TRBJ1-5	CASSRSRQGLNQPQHF	TGCGCCAGCAGCCGTTCGAGACAGGGATTAAATCAGCCCCAGCATTTT
NA	TRBV7-9	NA	TRBJ1-3	CASSLKGPDSGNTIYF	TGTGCCAGCAGCTTGAAAGGGCCAGACTCTGGAAACACCATATATTTT
NA	TRBV28	TRBD1	TRBJ2-7	CASSLTGGAREQYF	TGTGCCAGCAGTTTGACAGGGGGTGCGAGGGAGCAGTACTTC
few	TRBV15	NA	TRBJ1-2	CATSRAQGNLNYGYTF	TGTGCCACCAGCAGAGCTCAAGGGAACCTTAACTATGGCTACACCTTC
NA	TRBV11-2	NA	TRBJ2-5	CASSFNKETQYF	TGTGCCAGCAGCTTCAATAAAGAGACCCAGTACTTC
NA	TRBV7-9	TRBD1	TRBJ1-3	CASSLGTAGNTIYF	TGTGCCAGCAGCCTCGGGACAGCCGGAAACACCATATATTTT
few	TRBV27	NA	TRBJ1-2	CASSFRRAHGYTF	TGTGCCAGCAGTTTCCGCAGGGCCCATGGCTACACCTTC
NA	TRBV9	TRBD1	TRBJ1-1	CASSVGTGGVYTEAFF	TGTGCCAGCAGCGTAGGGACAGGGGGTGTTTACACTGAAGCTTTCTTT
large	TRBV28	NA	TRBJ2-7	CASSPRGTSSYEQYF	TGTGCCAGCAGTCCCCGTGGGACGTCCTCCTACGAGCAGTACTTC